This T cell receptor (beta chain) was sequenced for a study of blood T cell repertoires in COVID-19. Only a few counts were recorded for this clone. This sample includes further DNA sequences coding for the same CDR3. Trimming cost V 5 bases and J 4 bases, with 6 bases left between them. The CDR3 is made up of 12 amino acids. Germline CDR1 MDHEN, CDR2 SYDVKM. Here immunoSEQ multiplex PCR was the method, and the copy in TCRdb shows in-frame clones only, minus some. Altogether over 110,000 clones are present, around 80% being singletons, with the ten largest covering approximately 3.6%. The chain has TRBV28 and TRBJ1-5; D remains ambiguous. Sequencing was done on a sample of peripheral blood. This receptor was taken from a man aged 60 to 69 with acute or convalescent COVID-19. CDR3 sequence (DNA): TGTGCCAGCAGTCTAGAGAATCAGCCCCAGCATTTT. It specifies CASSLENQPQHF.